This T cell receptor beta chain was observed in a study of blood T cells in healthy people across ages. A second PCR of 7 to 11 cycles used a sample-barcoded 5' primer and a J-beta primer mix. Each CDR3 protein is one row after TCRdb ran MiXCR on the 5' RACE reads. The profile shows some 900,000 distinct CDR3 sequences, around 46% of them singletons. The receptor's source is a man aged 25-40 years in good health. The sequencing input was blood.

CDR3 sequence reads: CASSLMETRGYTF. In nucleotides, the CDR3 is TGTGCCAGCAGCTTGATGGAAACGAGGGGCTACACCTTC. This chain uses TRBV5-4 with TRBJ1-2; D is undetermined. The CDR3 sequence is 13 residues long. With 1 base removed from V and 8 bases from J, the gap between germline ends came to 12 bases. CDR1 and CDR2 from the germline V gene are SGHNT and YYREEE (reference sequence).